These 28 T cell receptor beta chains were all obtained from the same sample, sequenced in a study of T cell clonotyping in hematopoietic cell transplantation. Using immunoSEQ multiplex PCR, the repertoire was profiled, and TCRdb retains in-frame clones only, with some absent. The top ten clones hold around 2% of a sample with some 16,000 clones, approximately 93% of them seen once. Noted time point: recipient sample about 28 days before transplant, after cytoreduction. The sequences come from peripheral blood mononuclear cells, collected before stem cell transplant. All receptors come from a man between 18 and 35 years old with biphenotypic leukemia. Some clones in this sample may be carry-over from other donors' samples.

The J gene is TRBJ1-1, the V gene TRBV5-6, with D perhaps matching TRBD1 (6 bases). Germline V gene data show CDR1 as SGHDT and CDR2 as YYEEEE. V lost 0 bases and J 7 bases, leaving 10 bases between the germline ends. This CDR3 contains 13 residues. The chain's CDR3 is CASSLGRGNEAFF. CDR3 bases: TGTGCCAGCAGCTTGGGCAGGGGTAATGAAGCTTTCTTT.

This clone was counted once. The chain carries TRBV6-6 and TRBJ1-2; TRBD1 matches at 11 bases. CDR3 length: 16 amino acids. Germline V gene data show CDR1 as MNHNY and CDR2 as SVGAGI (reference sequence). The V and J ends lost 4 bases and 6 bases, in that order; junction bases with no gene match: 10. CDR3 nucleotides: TGTGCCAGCAGTTCATGGACAGGGGGCGCGGTTGATGGCTACACCTTC. Encoded protein: CASSSWTGGAVDGYTF.

V and J are TRBV7-2 and TRBJ1-1, with unresolved D. The germline CDR1 and CDR2 sequences are SGHTA and FQGNSA. V was shortened by 2 bases and J by 5 bases, with 15 bases between the two germline ends. The CDR3 spans 15 residues. This chain's CDR3 is CASSLRQARRTEAFF. The DNA of the CDR3 is TGTGCCAGCAGCTTAAGGCAGGCTAGGAGGACTGAAGCTTTCTTT.

The chain combines TRBV6-5 with TRBJ2-7, with D tentatively TRBD2 (6 bases). Germline V gene data show CDR1 as MNHEY and CDR2 as SVGAGI. There are 13 residues in the CDR3. V lost 5 bases and J 3 bases, leaving 11 bases between the germline ends. This CDR3 reads CASSGGGGYEQYF. CDR3 in DNA: TGTGCCAGCAGTGGGGGAGGCGGCTACGAGCAGTACTTC.

The chain uses TRBV2 and TRBJ2-7; D is tentatively TRBD1 or TRBD2 (5 bases each). The CDR3 length is 17 residues. CDR1 is SNHLY and CDR2 is FYNNEI in the germline V gene. The V gene lost 0 bases and the J gene lost 1 base, with 16 bases spanning the gap. CDR3: CASSEALMGWGSYEQYF. The CDR3 nucleotides read TGTGCCAGCAGTGAAGCGCTTATGGGGTGGGGGTCCTACGAGCAGTACTTC.

This chain joins TRBV7-2 and TRBJ1-5, with D unresolved. The CDR3 is made up of 12 amino acids. The V end lost 1 base, the J end lost 3 bases, and 1 base lay between the germline ends. CDR1 and CDR2 (germline): SGHTA, FQGNSA. The CDR3 nucleotides are TGTGCCAGCAGCTTAGACAATCAGCCCCAGCATTTT. Translating it yields CASSLDNQPQHF.

The rearrangement joins TRBV19 to TRBJ2-3; D ambiguous. CDR1 and CDR2 from the germline V gene are LNHDA and SQIVND (reference sequence). V lost 3 bases, J lost 4 bases, and 8 bases lay in between. The CDR3 consists of 13 residues. CDR3 sequence (DNA): TGTGCCAGTAGTATCGGCCTAGCAGATACGCAGTATTTT. Translated, it gives CASSIGLADTQYF.

The V call is TRBV9, the J call TRBJ1-4; D may be TRBD1 (5 bases). Trimming cost V 4 bases and J 0 bases, with 13 bases left between them. The CDR3 consists of 16 residues. In germline, CDR1 is SGDLS, CDR2 YYNGEE. This CDR3 reads CASSPGTSATNEKLFF. The CDR3 DNA reads as TGTGCCAGCAGCCCAGGGACCTCTGCAACTAATGAAAAACTGTTTTTT.

The chain employs TRBV27 and TRBJ1-2, with D perhaps matching TRBD1 (5 bases). V was clipped by 3 bases and J by 5 bases, with 13 bases between them. This CDR3 has 14 amino acids. The germline gives CDR1 MNHEY, CDR2 SMNVEV (reference sequence). The CDR3, as DNA: TGTGCCAGCAGTTTCGTGGGAGGGGCATATGGCTACACCTTC. Translating it yields CASSFVGGAYGYTF.

The V call is TRBV6-5, the J call TRBJ2-7; D call uncertain. The V gene's germline CDR1 is MNHEY and CDR2 SVGAGI. The CDR3 contains 13 residues. The V gene lost 11 bases and the J gene lost 5 bases, with 19 bases spanning the gap. CDR3 coding DNA: TGTGCCGCAGGAGAAAGAGGTGGAAACGAGCAGTACTTC. Translated: CAAGERGGNEQYF.

The V gene is TRBV23-1, the J gene TRBJ2-7; D possibly corresponds to TRBD2 (6 bases). TRBV23-1 is classed as an ORF, of uncertain function. Trimming took off 0 bases at V and 0 bases at J, with 9 bases between the two ends. This CDR3 region has 15 residues. The CDR3 DNA reads TGCGCCAGCAGTCAATCCGGGGGTATCTCCTACGAGCAGTACTTC. This codes for CASSQSGGISYEQYF.

This chain connects TRBV30 to TRBJ1-4, with D tentatively TRBD1 (6 bases). The V gene's germline CDR1 is GTSNPN and CDR2 SVGIG (reference sequence). With 4 bases removed from V and 7 bases from J, the gap between germline ends came to 10 bases. There are 12 residues in the CDR3. For the CDR3, the DNA is TGTGCCTGGAACAGGGTTGGTGAAAAACTGTTTTTT. This translates into CAWNRVGEKLFF.

V usage is TRBV6-5 and J usage is TRBJ1-1, with TRBD1 identical over 9 bases. V trimming: 5 bases; J trimming: 3 bases; junction bases outside the gene matches: 7. This CDR3 has 15 amino acids. Germline CDR1 reads MNHEY; CDR2 reads SVGAGI. The CDR3 sequence is CASSLTTGGYTEAFF. The CDR3 bases are TGTGCCAGCAGTCTGACGACAGGGGGTTACACTGAAGCTTTCTTT.

The chain has TRBV5-6 and TRBJ1-3, with D hard to call. Germline V lookup: CDR1 SGHDT, CDR2 YYEEEE. The CDR3 has 15 amino acids. V was clipped by 0 bases and J by 2 bases, with 9 bases between them. CDR3 in amino acids: CASSLAGTAGNTIYF. CDR3 coding DNA: TGTGCCAGCAGCTTGGCCGGCACCGCTGGAAACACCATATATTTT.

The rearrangement joins TRBV7-9 to TRBJ1-5, with D uncertain. The germline V gene has CDR1 SEHNR and CDR2 FQNEAQ (reference sequence). The CDR3 runs 14 residues. Trimming cost V 5 bases and J 0 bases, with 8 bases left between them. Written as DNA, the CDR3 is TGTGCCAGCAGCCCAAGAGATAGCAATCAGCCCCAGCATTTT. Protein product: CASSPRDSNQPQHF. Full variable domain (outside the CDR3, taken from reference TRBV7-9 and TRBJ1-5): DTGVSQNPRHKITKRGQNVTFRCDPISEHNRLYWYRQTLGQGPEFLTYFQNEAQLEKSRLLSDRFSAERPKGSFSTLEIQRTEQGDSAMYLCASSPRDSNQPQHFGDGTRLSIL.

The V call is TRBV6-5, the J call TRBJ1-1; weak D call: TRBD1 (6 bases). The CDR3 is 15 amino acids. V lost 4 bases to trimming and J lost 4 bases, with 16 bases between them. Germline CDR1 MNHEY, CDR2 SVGAGI. CDR3 region: CASSLRGGSRTEAFF. In DNA, the CDR3 is TGTGCCAGCAGTTTGAGGGGGGGCAGCCGCACTGAAGCTTTCTTT.

The rearrangement links TRBV6-5 to TRBJ2-7; D is unclear. Germline V gene data show CDR1 as MNHEY and CDR2 as SVGAGI. The V end was cut by 4 bases, the J end by 1 base, with 11 bases between. This CDR3 has 14 amino acids. The CDR3 DNA is TGTGCCAGCAGTTTCAACCCGCAGTCCTACGAGCAGTACTTC. Its translation: CASSFNPQSYEQYF.

The rearrangement uses TRBV28 and TRBJ1-5, with D uncertain. Trimming left V 5 bases short and J 4 bases short, with 12 bases between. This CDR3 region has 14 residues. In germline, CDR1 is MDHEN, CDR2 SYDVKM. CDR3 protein: CASSRRVPNQPQHF. DNA of the CDR3: TGTGCCAGCAGTCGACGGGTTCCGAATCAGCCCCAGCATTTT.

The rearrangement uses TRBV5-1 and TRBJ1-6; perhaps TRBD1 as D (5 bases). Looked up from germline, CDR1 is SGHRS and CDR2 is YFSETQ. The CDR3 sequence is 19 residues long. V dropped 0 bases and J dropped 0 bases, with 16 bases sitting between them. The CDR3 DNA is TGCGCCAGCAGCTTGGGTGTAGGGACCACTAGCTCCTATAATTCACCCCTCCACTTT. Its protein product is CASSLGVGTTSSYNSPLHF. Together with reference TRBV5-1 and TRBJ1-6, the CDR3 gives the full variable domain: KAGVTQTPRYLIKTRGQQVTLSCSPISGHRSVSWYQQTPGQGLQFLFEYFSETQRNKGNFPGRFSGRQFSNSRSEMNVSTLELGDSALYLCASSLGVGTTSSYNSPLHFGNGTRLTVT.

This chain connects TRBV7-8 to TRBJ1-2; D gene uncertain. Germline CDR1 SGHVS, CDR2 FQNEAQ. This CDR3 has 13 amino acids. Trimming took 0 bases from V and 7 from J, leaving 9 bases between them. The DNA for the CDR3 is TGTGCCAGCAGCTTAGCGCGTCGCTCTGGCTACACCTTC. Protein: CASSLARRSGYTF.

J is TRBJ1-1 and V is TRBV4-1, with D possibly being TRBD1 (6 bases). The V end lost 1 base, the J end lost 2 bases, and 11 bases lay between the germline ends. Germline V gene lookup returns CDR1 MGHRA and CDR2 YSYEKL. The CDR3 has 15 amino acids. The CDR3 is CASSQGAGANTEAFF. Here the CDR3 DNA reads TGCGCCAGCAGCCAAGGTGCAGGGGCAAACACTGAAGCTTTCTTT.

The V and J genes are TRBV28 and TRBJ2-6, with a tentative D call TRBD1 (7 bases). Germline V CDR1 and CDR2: MDHEN, SYDVKM. Deletions cut 6 bases from V and 2 bases from J, with 11 bases between. The CDR3 spans 15 residues. CDR3 nucleotides: TGTGCCAGCAGCGGAGGGGGCCCTGGGGCCAACGTCCTGACTTTC. Translating it yields CASSGGGPGANVLTF.

The genes are TRBV5-4 and TRBJ2-7; D is uncertain. V was clipped by 1 base and J by 0 bases, with 11 bases between them. The CDR3 extends over 15 amino acids. Germline CDR1 is SGHNT and CDR2 is YYREEE (reference sequence). The CDR3 here is CASSLRPAASYEQYF. CDR3 sequence (DNA): TGTGCCAGCAGCTTGAGGCCCGCCGCCTCCTACGAGCAGTACTTC.

In DNA, the CDR3 is TGTGCCTGGAGTTCGTGGCGGGCCCGACAGCCCCAGCATTTT. Translated: CAWSSWRARQPQHF. The genes are TRBV30 and TRBJ1-5; unclear D gene. V was trimmed by 2 bases and J by 7 bases, leaving 15 bases between them. The CDR3 contains 14 residues. The germline CDR1 and CDR2 sequences are GTSNPN and SVGIG (reference sequence).

The chain joins TRBV30 to TRBJ1-2, with a weak D call TRBD1 (5 bases). This CDR3 region has 14 residues. V was cut by 1 base and J by 3 bases, with 12 bases left in between. Looked up from germline, CDR1 is GTSNPN and CDR2 is SVGIG (reference sequence). The CDR3, as DNA: TGTGCCTGGAGTGGGCGAGGGACTGACTATGGCTACACCTTC. Residues: CAWSGRGTDYGYTF. Filled out from reference TRBV30 and TRBJ1-2, the complete variable domain reads SQTIHQWPATLVQPVGSPLSLECTVEGTSNPNLYWYRQAAGRGLQLLFYSVGIGQISSEVPQNLSASRPQDRQFILSSKKLLLSDSGFYLCAWSGRGTDYGYTFGSGTRLTVV.

The gene calls are TRBV7-8 and TRBJ1-1, with TRBD1 as a possible D gene (5 bases). V lost 4 bases and J lost 5, with 17 bases in between. Germline loops: CDR1 SGHVS, CDR2 FQNEAQ. CDR3 size: 15 residues. Here the CDR3 DNA reads TGTGCCAGCAGCTCTCACGGGGCTCTGGGGACTGAAGCTTTCTTT. Protein sequence: CASSSHGALGTEAFF.

The J gene is TRBJ1-1, the V gene TRBV30, with TRBD1 matching over 7 bases. V lost 0 bases, J lost 4 bases, and 8 bases stayed unmatched. CDR3 length equals 15 residues. The V gene's germline CDR1 is GTSNPN and CDR2 SVGIG (reference sequence). The CDR3 sequence is CAWSVPGGAFTEAFF. In nucleotides, the CDR3 is TGTGCCTGGAGTGTACCAGGGGGGGCCTTCACTGAAGCTTTCTTT.

The chain has TRBV19 and TRBJ1-2, with D possibly being TRBD1 (5 bases). The V and J ends lost 4 bases and 8 bases respectively, with 11 bases between them. CDR1 is LNHDA, CDR2 SQIVND, per germline (reference sequence). This CDR3 comprises 12 residues. CDR3 residues: CASSSGHPGYTF. DNA for the CDR3: TGTGCCAGTAGTAGTGGACACCCCGGCTACACCTTC.